These T cell receptor beta chains were read from a single sample in a study of blood T cell repertoires in COVID-19. Assay: immunoSEQ multiplex PCR; the TCRdb copy retains only in-frame clones and omits some. The table has over 200,000 clones, 85% to 90% seen once. The sample comprised peripheral blood. The receptors derive from a man aged 25-40 years with COVID-19, enrolled during active disease. Both conserved end residues are trimmed from each CDR3.

TRBV5-6	13	TRBJ1-2	ASSRWTGTNYGYT
TRBV28	13	TRBJ2-1	ASSLGGGTYNEQF
TRBV6-6	13	TRBJ1-6	ASSYLGHQNSPLH
TRBV5-4	11	TRBJ1-1	ASRPREVTEAF
TRBV10-3	11	TRBJ2-1	ASYSGGHNEQF
TRBV29-1	12	TRBJ2-7	SVEPGQGVGEQY
TRBV19	12	TRBJ2-3	ASKYGAYTDTQY
TRBV7-2	15	TRBJ1-1	ASSLVGSPGHFTEAF
TRBV3-1/TRBV3-2	13	TRBJ2-7	ASSTRDRWTYEQY
TRBV7-2	13	TRBJ1-2	ASSLVQGQAYGYT
TRBV27	13	TRBJ2-1	ATAPRGGAYNEQF
TRBV5-4	11	TRBJ2-2	ASTRATTGELF
TRBV19	13	TRBJ2-7	ASSFTSGSSYEQY
TRBV18	13	TRBJ1-2	ASSPPGRRDSGYT
TRBV7-2	15	TRBJ2-7	ASSFPSSGRGLYEQY
TRBV7-2	13	TRBJ2-7	ASSPSGAISYEQY
TRBV29-1	11	TRBJ2-7	SVEELAGGEQY
TRBV19	11	TRBJ2-2	ATFGGSTGELF
TRBV7-6	13	TRBJ2-2	ASSPRDRDPGELF
TRBV5-6	14	TRBJ1-1	ASSLLAGAYDTEAF
TRBV2	11	TRBJ1-1	ASSRQGNTEAF
TRBV6-5	12	TRBJ1-6	ASSYSRKNSPLH
TRBV30	15	TRBJ2-2	AWSVRRGTENTGELF
TRBV5-8	14	TRBJ1-5	ASSSLGHAGNQPQH
TRBV19	12	TRBJ2-7	ASSIVTDSYEQY
TRBV5-4	9	TRBJ2-1	ASSLAEEQF
TRBV7-8	13	TRBJ2-1	ASSPSQGRGDEQF
TRBV7-2	13	TRBJ2-1	ASSTSGGPGNEQF
TRBV4-3	11	TRBJ1-4	ASSQTRGGGLF
TRBV18	13	TRBJ1-1	ASSPRQELNTEAF
TRBV1	12	TRBJ2-5	TSSRHRGGETQY
TRBV5-4	12	TRBJ1-2	ASSFYRGTGGYT
TRBV27	14	TRBJ2-7	ASRAWIAGSSYEQY
TRBV5-1	9	TRBJ2-3	ASSPGDTQY
TRBV2	14	TRBJ2-5	ASSDSISGIKETQY
TRBV19	10	TRBJ1-2	ASTGQNYGYT
TRBV16	14	TRBJ1-1	ASSPQAGQGGTEAF
TRBV24-1	15	TRBJ2-3	ATSDSGLAGGSDTQY
TRBV11-2	12	TRBJ1-4	ASSLTRGAEKLF
TRBV7-6	13	TRBJ2-7	ASSLAGGPTYEQY
TRBV4-1	15	TRBJ1-5	ASSQDGWGTGHQPQH
TRBV7-2	13	TRBJ2-7	ASSKNGGARDEQY
TRBV19	11	TRBJ1-1	ASSSRGDTEAF
TRBV19	13	TRBJ1-3	ASSMGGFSGNTIY
TRBV27	13	TRBJ1-5	ASSASGTGRQPQH
TRBV6-4	13	TRBJ2-1	ASSDIAGDYNEQF
TRBV7-6	18	TRBJ2-5	ASSLKLTGTGGTFQETQY
TRBV5-1	14	TRBJ2-3	ASSEGASGNTDTQY
TRBV6-2/TRBV6-3	12	TRBJ2-7	ASSRDTSSYEQY
TRBV10-3	12	TRBJ2-5	AIGLWGGKETQY
TRBV29-1	11	TRBJ1-1	SVDAGRNTEAF
TRBV11-2	10	TRBJ1-1	ASSQWAGRAF
TRBV7-2	13	TRBJ2-7	ASSSPGQISYEQY
TRBV5-1	14	TRBJ2-2	ASTLRGGFLTGELF
TRBV2	10	TRBJ1-2	ASSDDRLGYT
TRBV7-9	14	TRBJ1-2	ASSGPTGGPNYGYT
TRBV28	12	TRBJ1-6	ASSLYTTPSPLH
TRBV11-2	15	TRBJ2-2	ASSPADYQIRTGELF